This T cell receptor beta chain emerged from a study of T cells after yellow fever vaccination. This clonotype was picked up a small number of times. Its target is not known. Notes on the study in general: Clonotypes found in both CD4 and CD8 compartments made up a small share. Sorted repertoires could include abundant contaminating clonotypes from bulk cells.

The germline gives CDR1 MNHEY, CDR2 SVGAGI. V was shortened by 6 bases and J by 4 bases, with 11 bases between the two germline ends. The CDR3 is 13 amino acids. TCRdb redid the calling of the 5' RACE reads with MiXCR, one entry per CDR3 protein. The table shows some 390,000 distinct CDR3 sequences, with roughly 20% occurring only once. The chain has TRBV6-5 and TRBJ2-3; D possibly corresponds to TRBD1 (6 bases). The sample in question was PBMCs, obtained before the yellow fever booster vaccination. The TCR was taken from a young man who received the YFV17D yellow fever vaccine. The CDR3 region is CASRVTGPDTQYF. The CDR3, as DNA: TGTGCCAGCAGGGTAACAGGGCCAGATACGCAGTATTTT.